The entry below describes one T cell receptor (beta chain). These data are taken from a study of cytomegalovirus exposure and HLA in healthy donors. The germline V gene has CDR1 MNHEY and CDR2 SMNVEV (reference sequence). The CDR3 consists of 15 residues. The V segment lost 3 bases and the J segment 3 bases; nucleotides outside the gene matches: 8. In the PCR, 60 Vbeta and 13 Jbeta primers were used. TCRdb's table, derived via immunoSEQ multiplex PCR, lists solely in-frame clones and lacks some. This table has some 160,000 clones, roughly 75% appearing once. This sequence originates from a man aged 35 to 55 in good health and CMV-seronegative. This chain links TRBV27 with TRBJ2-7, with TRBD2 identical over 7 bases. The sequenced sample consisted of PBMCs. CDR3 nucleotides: TGTGCCAGCAGTTTGACCGGACTAGGAGTCTACGAGCAGTACTTC. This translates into CASSLTGLGVYEQYF.